This T cell receptor (beta chain) comes out of a study of OX40 agonist ivuxolimab in advanced cancers. At cycle 4 day 1, cycle 7 day 1, and baseline, blood was sampled. Clones were sequenced by immunoSEQ multiplex PCR, and TCRdb holds only the in-frame ones, with some missing. This table has 19,000 or so clones, 80% to 90% appearing once. In germline, CDR1 is SGHTA, CDR2 FQGTGA. The CDR3 extends over 15 amino acids. V shed 1 base, J shed 9 bases, and the junction held 6 bases outside the gene matches. Concerning this clone: It may be a read error: a sequence one base away is much more abundant.

Here the sequenced sample was CD4+ or CD8+ T cells sorted from blood, taken in a trial of the OX40 agonist ivuxolimab. The chain joins TRBV7-3 to TRBJ1-2, with 12 nucleotides matching TRBD1. This TCR was recovered from an adult with an advanced solid tumor such as melanoma, head and neck, liver or kidney cancer. This CDR3 is CASSLMGQGADSYTF. In nucleotides, the CDR3 is TGTGCCAGCAGCTTAATGGGACAGGGGGCGGATAGCTACACCTTC. Drawing the rest from reference TRBV7-3 and TRBJ1-2, the complete variable domain is GAGVSQTPSNKVTEKGKYVELRCDPISGHTALYWYRQSLGQGPEFLIYFQGTGAADDSGLPNDRFFAVRPEGSVSTLKIQRTERGDSAVYLCASSLMGQGADSYTFGSGTRLTVV.